These 32 T cell receptor beta chains share one sample of origin, sequenced in a study of response to subunit inactivated influenza vaccine. In TCRdb, the RT-PCR reads were re-called with MiXCR into one record per CDR3 protein. The data show 550,000 to 800,000 distinct CDR3 sequences, approximately 15% seen once. This material consisted of PBMCs from blood, taken around 14 days before vaccination. These TCRs come from a man over 45 who received an inactivated influenza vaccine.

This clonotype was detected a few times. J is TRBJ1-1 and V is TRBV6-5, with D hard to call. The V and J ends lost 7 bases and 3 bases respectively, with 15 bases between them. This CDR3 is 14 amino acids long. CDR1 MNHEY and CDR2 SVGAGI come from the germline V gene. The CDR3 nucleotides are TGTGCCAGCAATTTACAGTTACGCGACACTGAAGCTTTCTTT. It encodes CASNLQLRDTEAFF.

This clonotype was seen repeatedly, ten times or more. The rearrangement links TRBV29-1 to TRBJ1-6; D is ambiguous. The ends were cut back, 7 bases at V and 3 bases at J, with 13 bases in the middle. Germline V gene lookup returns CDR1 SQVTM and CDR2 ANQGSEA. The CDR3 is 14 amino acids. The CDR3 sequence: CSARSGRYNSPLHF. As DNA, the CDR3 is TGCAGCGCACGCAGTGGGCGCTATAATTCACCCCTCCACTTT.

This clonotype was picked up many times. The rearrangement links TRBV6-6 to TRBJ2-5; tentatively, D is TRBD2 (5 bases). The germline V and J ends were trimmed by 7 bases and 5 bases, with 14 bases remaining between them. Germline V gives CDR1 MNHNY, CDR2 SVGAGI (reference sequence). The CDR3 runs to 13 residues. The CDR3 region has the DNA TGTGCCAGCACCCGAGACTATATCGAGACCCAGTACTTC. Translation gives CASTRDYIETQYF.

Only a few counts were recorded for this clonotype. This chain connects TRBV4-1 to TRBJ2-1; 8 positions agree with TRBD2. This CDR3 spans 16 amino acids. J gave up 7 bases and V 1 base, and 9 bases lay outside the gene matches. The V gene's germline CDR1 is MGHRA and CDR2 YSYEKL. The CDR3 here is CASSQVAGSDGNEQFF. CDR3 sequence (DNA): TGCGCCAGCAGCCAAGTAGCGGGGTCAGACGGGAATGAGCAGTTCTTC.

This clonotype has more than one count but fewer than ten. The J gene is TRBJ2-1, the V gene TRBV5-1; 14 bases map to TRBD2. The CDR3 runs to 15 residues. Germline assignment: CDR1 SGHRS and CDR2 YFSETQ. Losses at the gene ends were 2 bases for V and 15 bases for J; bases not matched to a gene: 10. The CDR3 loop reads CASSFGLAGGSYRFF. The CDR3, as DNA: TGCGCCAGCAGCTTCGGACTAGCGGGAGGAAGTTATCGGTTCTTC.

This chain joins TRBV5-1 and TRBJ2-2, with TRBD1 as a possible D gene (5 bases). The CDR3 runs to 13 residues. Per germline, CDR1 SGHRS and CDR2 YFSETQ. V lost 4 bases to trimming and J lost 3 bases, with 7 bases between them. The CDR3 DNA reads as TGCGCCAGCAGCGCCAGGGACACCGGGGAGCTGTTTTTT. Its protein is CASSARDTGELFF. The complete variable domain, with remaining parts taken from reference TRBV5-1 and TRBJ2-2, reads KAGVTQTPRYLIKTRGQQVTLSCSPISGHRSVSWYQQTPGQGLQFLFEYFSETQRNKGNFPGRFSGRQFSNSRSEMNVSTLELGDSALYLCASSARDTGELFFGEGSRLTVL.

The J gene is TRBJ2-2, the V gene TRBV7-8, with a weak D call TRBD2 (6 bases). The V gene lost 0 bases and the J gene lost 4 bases, with 18 bases spanning the gap. CDR1 and CDR2 from the germline V gene are SGHVS and FQNEAQ. The CDR3 spans 18 residues. The DNA for the CDR3 is TGTGCCAGCAGCTTAGCGGGGAGGTGGGCGGTGGTCACCGGGGAGCTGTTTTTT. Translated: CASSLAGRWAVVTGELFF.

The rearrangement links TRBV27 to TRBJ2-3; D unresolved. Trimming stripped 1 base from V and 2 bases from J, with 7 bases between. The CDR3 consists of 14 residues. Germline CDR1 is MNHEY and CDR2 is SMNVEV (reference sequence). The CDR3 DNA follows: TGTGCCAGCAGTTTATTATCCCTCACAGATACGCAGTATTTT. It specifies CASSLLSLTDTQYF.

This clonotype has more than one count but fewer than ten. The chain links TRBV7-2 to TRBJ2-3, with D possibly TRBD1 on 6 matching bases. CDR3 size: 15 residues. The germline V gene has CDR1 SGHTA and CDR2 FQGNSA. Trimming removed 5 bases at V and 2 bases at J, with 14 bases between. The CDR3 region is CASSPDSKYTDTQYF. The CDR3, as DNA: TGTGCCAGCAGCCCGGACAGTAAATACACAGATACGCAGTATTTT.

V is TRBV29-1 and J is TRBJ2-2; D call uncertain. Germline V gives CDR1 SQVTM, CDR2 ANQGSEA. The V gene lost 5 bases and the J gene lost 0 bases, with 13 bases spanning the gap. The length of the CDR3 is 15 residues. The CDR3 here is CSVSLSWANTGELFF. The CDR3 bases are TGCAGCGTTTCCTTATCTTGGGCGAACACCGGGGAGCTGTTTTTT.

This clonotype has just a few counts. This chain links TRBV6-2 or TRBV6-3 with TRBJ2-3; D gene unclear. CDR1 is MNHEY and CDR2 is SVGEGT in the germline V gene. The CDR3 sequence is 16 residues long. V lost 0 bases and J 8 bases, leaving 18 bases between the germline ends. CDR3 amino acids: CASSYSIVRTPSTQYF. The CDR3 nucleotides are TGTGCCAGCAGTTACTCGATCGTAAGGACCCCTAGTACGCAGTATTTT.

This clonotype came up a few times. The V gene is TRBV5-1, the J gene TRBJ2-3; 9 bases fit TRBD1. Germline CDR1 SGHRS, CDR2 YFSETQ. This CDR3 is 15 amino acids long. Trimming removed 5 bases from V and 4 bases from J; junction bases left unmatched: 8. CDR3 sequence: CASSLQGATADTQYF. The CDR3 coding sequence is TGCGCCAGCAGTTTACAGGGGGCCACGGCAGATACGCAGTATTTT.

This clonotype was seen repeatedly, ten times or more. V usage is TRBV5-1 and J usage is TRBJ2-7; D could derive from TRBD1 or TRBD2 (7 bases each). From germline, CDR1 is SGHRS and CDR2 YFSETQ. V was clipped by 4 bases and J by 7 bases, with 15 bases between them. CDR3 length: 13 amino acids. The CDR3 sequence: CASSQQGGREQYF. CDR3 DNA sequence: TGCGCCAGCAGCCAGCAGGGGGGGCGAGAGCAGTACTTC. Drawing the rest from reference TRBV5-1 and TRBJ2-7, the complete variable domain is KAGVTQTPRYLIKTRGQQVTLSCSPISGHRSVSWYQQTPGQGLQFLFEYFSETQRNKGNFPGRFSGRQFSNSRSEMNVSTLELGDSALYLCASSQQGGREQYFGPGTRLTVT.

The table lists this clonotype with a few counts. The V call is TRBV29-1, the J call TRBJ1-1, with a weak D call TRBD1 (5 bases). V was shortened by 3 bases and J by 4 bases, with 15 bases between the two germline ends. This CDR3 is built from 14 residues. Germline V CDR1 and CDR2: SQVTM, ANQGSEA. The CDR3 DNA is TGCAGCGTTGATAGCAAGGGGAGGTCCACTGAAGCTTTCTTT. Residues: CSVDSKGRSTEAFF.

This clonotype was counted between two and nine times. V gene TRBV29-1 combines with J gene TRBJ2-7; the match to TRBD1 covers 10 bases. Germline V gives CDR1 SQVTM, CDR2 ANQGSEA. The CDR3 runs to 12 residues. The V gene end was trimmed by 7 bases and the J gene end by 6 bases; junction bases not matched to a gene: 6. The CDR3 protein is CSGGDRGTEQYF. The CDR3 DNA sequence: TGCAGCGGGGGGGACAGGGGAACCGAGCAGTACTTC.

This chain uses TRBV24-1 with TRBJ2-5; 7 bases are shared with TRBD2. There are 13 residues in the CDR3. Germline loops: CDR1 KGHDR, CDR2 SFDVKD. Unmatched junction bases numbered 3, after V lost 5 bases and J lost 4 bases. The CDR3 region is CATSGAGRETQYF. The CDR3 DNA reads TGTGCCACCAGTGGAGCGGGGAGAGAGACCCAGTACTTC.

A few counts support this clonotype. The genes are TRBV5-4 and TRBJ1-1, with TRBD1 identical over 7 bases. CDR1 is SGHNT and CDR2 is YYREEE in the germline V gene (reference sequence). Unmatched junction bases numbered 12, after V lost 1 base and J lost 6 bases. CDR3 size: 16 residues. DNA of the CDR3: TGTGCCAGCAGCTTGAGTCCAGGGGGGGGACTCGCTGAAGCTTTCTTT. It encodes CASSLSPGGGLAEAFF.

This chain joins TRBV20-1 and TRBJ1-4; D call uncertain. Looked up from germline, CDR1 is DFQATT and CDR2 is SNEGSKA (reference sequence). Trimming left V 4 bases short and J 5 bases short, with 8 bases between. The CDR3 covers 12 residues. The CDR3 nucleotides are TGCAGTGCTATAAAAGGGAATGAAAAACTGTTTTTT. Its protein is CSAIKGNEKLFF.

J is TRBJ2-1 and V is TRBV7-2, with D perhaps matching TRBD2 (6 bases). This CDR3 has 16 amino acids. Germline values: CDR1 SGHTA, CDR2 FQGNSA. The ends were cut back, 5 bases at V and 0 bases at J, with 14 bases in the middle. CDR3 region: CASSPKTGSSYNEQFF. The CDR3 nucleotides read TGTGCCAGCAGCCCCAAAACCGGGAGCTCCTACAATGAGCAGTTCTTC. Complete variable domain (other parts from reference TRBV7-2 and TRBJ2-1): GAGVSQSPSNKVTEKGKDVELRCDPISGHTALYWYRQSLGQGLEFLIYFQGNSAPDKSGLPSDRFSAERTGGSVSTLTIQRTQQEDSAVYLCASSPKTGSSYNEQFFGPGTRLTVL.

The chain combines TRBV4-2 with TRBJ2-1; D is perhaps TRBD1 (6 bases). The CDR3 runs 16 residues. Trimming cost V 4 bases and J 0 bases, with 13 bases left between them. CDR1 is LGHNA, CDR2 YNFKEQ, per germline. CDR3 sequence (DNA): TGTGCCAGCAGCCGCCAAGGACAGATCTCCTACAATGAGCAGTTCTTC. Its protein product is CASSRQGQISYNEQFF.

The chain has TRBV20-1 and TRBJ1-5; TRBD1 agrees at 7 bases. Trimming cost V 6 bases and J 2 bases; bases outside gene matches: 13. The CDR3 has 16 residues. Germline lookup yields CDR1 DFQATT and CDR2 SNEGSKA (reference sequence). The CDR3 DNA follows: TGCAGTGCCATCGACCCGTTACAGGGGCGCAATCAGCCCCAGCATTTT. Translating it yields CSAIDPLQGRNQPQHF.

J is TRBJ2-3 and V is TRBV14; D perhaps matches TRBD2 (5 bases). Germline V gives CDR1 SGHDN, CDR2 FVKESK. V lost 5 bases and J lost 5, with 11 bases in between. The CDR3 totals 13 residues. The CDR3 spells CASSWTRGDTQYF. In DNA form, the CDR3 reads TGTGCCAGCAGCTGGACTCGTGGAGATACGCAGTATTTT.

As DNA, the CDR3 is TGTGCCAGCAGCTTAGGGTCCGGGGGCGATAATTCACCCCTCCACTTT. This translates into CASSLGSGGDNSPLHF. This chain joins TRBV7-9 and TRBJ1-6; perhaps TRBD1 as D (6 bases). The CDR3 runs to 16 residues. Trimming cost V 1 base and J 5 bases, with 12 bases left between them. Germline loops: CDR1 SEHNR, CDR2 FQNEAQ (reference sequence). The whole variable domain, remainder taken from reference TRBV7-9 and TRBJ1-6, is DTGVSQNPRHKITKRGQNVTFRCDPISEHNRLYWYRQTLGQGPEFLTYFQNEAQLEKSRLLSDRFSAERPKGSFSTLEIQRTEQGDSAMYLCASSLGSGGDNSPLHFGNGTRLTVT.

In its sample, this clonotype was seen a few times. CDR3 DNA sequence: TGTGCCAGCAGCTACCGCCGACAGGGGGCCTACGAGCAGTACTTC. Translation gives CASSYRRQGAYEQYF. The chain recombines TRBV7-2 with TRBJ2-7; 9 nucleotides line up with TRBD1. CDR3 length: 15 residues. Germline loops: CDR1 SGHTA, CDR2 FQGNSA. The ends lost 4 bases at V and 2 bases at J; junction bases unmatched: 6.

This clonotype has more than one count but fewer than ten. The chain recombines TRBV4-2 with TRBJ2-4, with unresolved D. The V and J ends lost 0 bases and 4 bases respectively, with 13 bases between them. CDR3 length: 16 amino acids. Per the germline V gene, CDR1 is LGHNA and CDR2 is YNFKEQ. The CDR3 reads CASSQELVEQKNIQYF. The CDR3 region has the DNA TGTGCCAGCAGCCAAGAACTCGTGGAACAGAAAAACATTCAGTACTTC.

The sample holds a few counts of this clonotype. The gene calls are TRBV6-1 and TRBJ2-1; TRBD2 might be the D (6 bases). Trimming shortened V by 7 bases and J by 0 bases, and 13 bases separated the two germline ends. Germline CDR1 is MNHNS and CDR2 is SASEGT. This CDR3 has 15 residues. The CDR3 is CASKEGVSSYNEQFF. The CDR3 DNA reads as TGTGCCAGCAAGGAGGGTGTTAGCTCCTACAATGAGCAGTTCTTC.

The chain uses TRBV7-9 and TRBJ1-5; D is undetermined. The CDR3 sequence is 17 residues long. V lost 3 bases to trimming and J lost 6 bases, with 21 bases between them. Germline CDR1 reads SEHNR; CDR2 reads FQNEAQ (reference sequence). The CDR3 nucleotides are TGTGCCAGCAGCTTCGTTTCTGGGGATGTAGAAGGTCAGCCCCAGCATTTT. Translating it yields CASSFVSGDVEGQPQHF.

The chain couples TRBV19 to TRBJ2-1, with TRBD2 identical over 7 bases. The CDR3 is 17 residues long. V dropped 4 bases and J dropped 6; count of bases not matched to a gene: 15. Germline-derived CDR1 and CDR2 are LNHDA and SQIVND (reference sequence). CDR3 coding DNA: TGTGCCAGTAGTAAAACCTACGGACTAGTCTTAAGCAATGAGCAGTTCTTC. It yields the protein CASSKTYGLVLSNEQFF.

This clonotype was seen more than once but under ten times. The chain employs TRBV20-1 and TRBJ2-3, with D hard to call. The V gene's germline CDR1 is DFQATT and CDR2 SNEGSKA (reference sequence). The CDR3 runs to 14 residues. Trimming took off 3 bases at V and 3 bases at J, with 13 bases between the two ends. The CDR3 nucleotides are TGCAGTGCTAGGTTGGAGCAAAGTACAGATACGCAGTATTTT. Translated: CSARLEQSTDTQYF.

There are a few counts of this clonotype. The chain joins TRBV5-1 to TRBJ2-2; D is ambiguous. CDR3 size: 15 residues. Trimming pared 0 bases from V and 3 bases from J, leaving 9 bases between. Germline V gene sequence: CDR1 SGHRS, CDR2 YFSETQ. The CDR3 is CASSLVVRDTGELFF. The CDR3 DNA reads as TGCGCCAGCAGCTTGGTCGTCCGGGACACCGGGGAGCTGTTTTTT. Using reference TRBV5-1 and TRBJ2-2 for the parts outside the CDR3, the full variable domain is KAGVTQTPRYLIKTRGQQVTLSCSPISGHRSVSWYQQTPGQGLQFLFEYFSETQRNKGNFPGRFSGRQFSNSRSEMNVSTLELGDSALYLCASSLVVRDTGELFFGEGSRLTVL.

This clonotype appeared a few times. The V and J genes are TRBV4-2 and TRBJ2-5; D gene uncertain. The germline CDR1 and CDR2 sequences are LGHNA and YNFKEQ. V gave up 2 bases and J gave up 3 bases, with 7 bases separating them. The CDR3 totals 13 residues. CDR3 DNA: TGTGCCAGCAGCCAAACCGGTAAAGAGACCCAGTACTTC. Encoded protein: CASSQTGKETQYF.

This clonotype occurred a few times. The chain joins TRBV20-1 to TRBJ2-5; perhaps TRBD1 as D (6 bases). The CDR3 spans 13 residues. V lost 6 bases to trimming and J lost 7 bases, with 18 bases between them. CDR1 is DFQATT, CDR2 SNEGSKA, per germline (reference sequence). CDR3 loop: CSANRESIGTQYF. Here the CDR3 DNA reads TGCAGTGCGAACAGGGAAAGTATTGGGACCCAGTACTTC.